Included here is one TCR beta chain sequence, with context. The data are from a study of early T cells in non-severe SARS-CoV-2 infection. At the level of the study: The study sequenced bulk RNA from unsorted whole blood, with chains unpaired.

cDNA molecules, individually, were tagged with unique molecular identifiers. One entry per CDR3 protein results from TCRdb running MiXCR on the 5' RACE reads. The table shows roughly 34,000 distinct CDR3 sequences, with around 6.9% occurring only once. The TCR was taken from an adult who was a healthcare worker with PCR-confirmed SARS-CoV-2 infection or an uninfected control (not recorded which). Here the sequenced sample was whole blood, taken at baseline.

This CDR3 is CASSLSSGSFNEQFF. The CDR3 region has the DNA TGTGCCAGCAGCTTGTCTAGCGGGAGTTTCAATGAGCAGTTCTTC. The rearrangement uses TRBV11-2 and TRBJ2-1; 10 bases map to TRBD2. The CDR3 length is 15 residues. J gave up 6 bases and V 3 bases, and 5 bases lay outside the gene matches. Germline CDR1 is SGHAT and CDR2 is FQNNGV.